Included here is one TCR beta chain sequence, with context. Its matching antigen is unknown. Each donor supplied roughly 9.2 milliliters of peripheral blood. CDR1 is MNHNY and CDR2 is SVGAGI in the germline V gene (reference sequence). The CDR3 is made up of 16 amino acids. With a J-beta primer mix and a sample-barcoded 5' primer, a second PCR ran roughly 6 to 11 cycles. A 12-random-nucleotide template-switch adaptor tagged each cDNA molecule. TCRdb redid the calling of the 5' RACE reads with MiXCR, one entry per CDR3 protein. The data show some 1.5 million distinct CDR3 sequences, 28% seen once. This record comes from a study of blood T cells in healthy people across ages. Study observations and caveats: Strong correlation was found linking TCR beta diversity to naive T cell percentage. The CMV status of each donor remained undetermined, and this could have confounded shifts in expanded clonotypes.

Material for sequencing was blood. This clonotype originated in a woman aged 25 to 45 in good health. The rearrangement joins TRBV6-6 to TRBJ2-5, with 10 bases that match TRBD2. With the DNA end fitting TRBJ2-7 better, the J assignment may be wrong. The DNA for the CDR3 is TGTGCCAGCATCCAGTATCCTAGCGGGGGTCACCACGAGCAGTACTTC. This sequence encodes CASIQYPSGGHHEQYF.